The source of this TCR beta chain is a study of blood T cell repertoires in COVID-19. As for the study in general: The origin of the acute and convalescent COVID-19 samples was the United States, Italy and Spain. PBMCs, B-cell-depleted T cells, or T cells were the source of the cDNA or gDNA that made up the material.

This CDR3 is 15 amino acids long. Looked up from germline, CDR1 is SGHTA and CDR2 is FQGNSA. Trimming removed 1 base at V and 1 base at J, with 11 bases between. As handled by the study authors: Using reference gene primer amplification, nucleated cell counts were estimated. Assay used: immunoSEQ multiplex PCR; TCRdb lists only in-frame clones, some missing. That table is the source of V, J and clone size, and D and trimming were worked out from the DNA. The sample lists under 250,000 clones, roughly nine tenths seen once, with 6.2% in the top ten. The clonotype was recovered from a man aged 55 to 70 with acute or convalescent COVID-19. Sequencing was performed on peripheral blood. This sequence joins TRBV7-2 and TRBJ2-7, with unresolved D. The CDR3 loop reads CASSLEVSGSYEQYF. CDR3 DNA: TGTGCCAGCAGCTTAGAGGTTTCAGGTTCCTACGAGCAGTACTTC.